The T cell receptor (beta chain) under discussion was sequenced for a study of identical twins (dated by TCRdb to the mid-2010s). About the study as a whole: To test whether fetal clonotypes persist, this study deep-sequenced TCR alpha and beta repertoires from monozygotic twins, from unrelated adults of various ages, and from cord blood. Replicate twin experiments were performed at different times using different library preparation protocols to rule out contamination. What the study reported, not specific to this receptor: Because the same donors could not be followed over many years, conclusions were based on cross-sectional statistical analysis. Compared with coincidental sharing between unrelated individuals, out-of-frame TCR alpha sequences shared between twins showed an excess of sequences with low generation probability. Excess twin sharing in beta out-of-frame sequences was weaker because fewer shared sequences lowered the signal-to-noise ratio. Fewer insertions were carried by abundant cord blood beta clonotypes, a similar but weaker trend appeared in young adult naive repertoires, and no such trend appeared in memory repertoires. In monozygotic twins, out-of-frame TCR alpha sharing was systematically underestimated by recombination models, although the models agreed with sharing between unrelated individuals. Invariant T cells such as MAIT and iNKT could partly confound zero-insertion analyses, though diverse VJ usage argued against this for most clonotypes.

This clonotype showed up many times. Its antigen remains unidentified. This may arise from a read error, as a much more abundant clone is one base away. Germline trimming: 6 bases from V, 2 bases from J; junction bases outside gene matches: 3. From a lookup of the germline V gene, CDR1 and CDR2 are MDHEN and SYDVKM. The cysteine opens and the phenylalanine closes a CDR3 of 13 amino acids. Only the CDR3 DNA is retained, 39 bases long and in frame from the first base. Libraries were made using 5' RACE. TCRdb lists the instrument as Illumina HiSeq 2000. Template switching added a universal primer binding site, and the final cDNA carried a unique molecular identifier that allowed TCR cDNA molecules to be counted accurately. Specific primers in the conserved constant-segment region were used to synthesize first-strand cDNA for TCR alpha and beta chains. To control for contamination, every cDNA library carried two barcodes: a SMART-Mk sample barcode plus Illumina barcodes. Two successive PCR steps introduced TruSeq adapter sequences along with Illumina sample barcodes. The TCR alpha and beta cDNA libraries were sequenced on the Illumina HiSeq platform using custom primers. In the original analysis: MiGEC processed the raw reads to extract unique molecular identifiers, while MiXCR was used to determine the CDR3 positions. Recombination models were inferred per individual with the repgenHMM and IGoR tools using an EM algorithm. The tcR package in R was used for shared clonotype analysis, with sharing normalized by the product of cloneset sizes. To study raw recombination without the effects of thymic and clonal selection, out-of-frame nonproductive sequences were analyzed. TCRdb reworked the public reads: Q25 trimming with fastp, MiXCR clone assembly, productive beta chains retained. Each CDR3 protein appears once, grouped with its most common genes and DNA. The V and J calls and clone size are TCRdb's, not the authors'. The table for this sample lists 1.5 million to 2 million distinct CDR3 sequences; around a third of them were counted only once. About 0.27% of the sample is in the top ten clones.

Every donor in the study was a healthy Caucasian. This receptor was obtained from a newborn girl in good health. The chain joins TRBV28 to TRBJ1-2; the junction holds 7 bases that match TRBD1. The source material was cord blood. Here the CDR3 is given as CASSTDRNYGYTF. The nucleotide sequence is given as TGTGCCAGCAGCACGGACAGGAACTATGGCTACACCTTC.